Following are 3 T cell receptor beta chains from one sample sequenced in a study of T cell responses to AZD1222 COVID-19 vaccine (dated by TCRdb to the early 2020s). Interpreted using the paper, the time point label stands for: baseline before first vaccination. Library creation used the immunoSEQ multiplex PCR assay. TCRdb took this table from immuneACCESS and kept in-frame rearrangements with V and J called. Such tables lack part of the clones; where checked against another copy, unresolved V genes explain under half of the gap, and the rest is unexplained. The sample includes fewer than 150,000 clones, with around 90% observed a single time. The top ten hold roughly 2% of the sample. The source material was peripheral blood, sampled on day 0 of AZD1222 vaccination. Receptors were obtained from an adult in good health.

This chain links TRBV28 with TRBJ1-5, with 7 bases matching TRBD1. The germline gives CDR1 MDHEN, CDR2 SYDVKM. The junction had 9 bases not matched to a gene; V was cut back by 8 bases and J by 5 bases. The CDR3 loop spans 14 amino acids. The CDR3 DNA is TGTGCCAGCCACAGGGGCAGGGAGGATCAGCCCCAGCATTTT. This gives the protein CASHRGREDQPQHF.

J is TRBJ2-4 and V is TRBV6-6; no clear D gene. The CDR3 extends over 16 amino acids. Germline V CDR1 and CDR2: MNHNY, SVGAGI (reference sequence). Trimming removed 6 bases at V and 0 bases at J, with 15 bases between. This chain's CDR3 is CASSRADKLAKNIQYF. Here the CDR3 DNA reads TGTGCCAGCAGCCGGGCTGATAAATTAGCCAAAAACATTCAGTACTTC.

This clone has only one observation. This chain uses TRBV10-2 with TRBJ1-5, with D possibly TRBD1 on 6 matching bases. Trimming removed 3 bases at V and 5 bases at J, with 14 bases between. Per the germline V gene, CDR1 is WSHSY and CDR2 is SAAADI. The CDR3 is 15 amino acids. Here the CDR3 reads CASSDAQGRDQPQHF. DNA of the CDR3: TGCGCCAGCAGTGACGCTCAGGGGAGGGATCAGCCCCAGCATTTT.